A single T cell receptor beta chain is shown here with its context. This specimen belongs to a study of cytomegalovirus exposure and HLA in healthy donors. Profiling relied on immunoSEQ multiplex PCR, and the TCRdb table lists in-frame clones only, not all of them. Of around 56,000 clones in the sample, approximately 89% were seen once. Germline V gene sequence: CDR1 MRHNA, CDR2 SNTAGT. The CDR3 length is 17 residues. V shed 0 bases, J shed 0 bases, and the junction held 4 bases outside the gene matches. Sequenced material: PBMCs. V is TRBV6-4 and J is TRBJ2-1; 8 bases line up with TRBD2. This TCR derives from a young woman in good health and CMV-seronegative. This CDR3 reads CASSDSIAGHSYNEQFF. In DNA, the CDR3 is TGTGCCAGCAGTGACTCGATAGCGGGACACTCCTACAATGAGCAGTTCTTC.